A selection of T cell receptor beta chains follows, all from one sample in a study of vaccination effects on CD4 cells after COVID-19. Their antigen targets remain unknown. Data came from immunoSEQ multiplex PCR; TCRdb stores just in-frame clones and leaves some out. The sample has about 76,000 clones; over 60% are singletons. The sample consisted of CD4+ T cells from PBMCs cultured without peptide, taken before COVID-19 vaccination. The receptors were sampled from a human donor who received a COVID-19 vaccine. Both conserved end residues are trimmed from each CDR3. The order of the fields is V gene, D gene, CDR3 protein. A D gene is named only where the DNA matches it firmly.

V: TRBV5-8; D: NA; CDR3: ASPVLVGTGSPTEAF
V: TRBV3-1/TRBV3-2; D: NA; CDR3: ASSRSGAAPGNTIY
V: TRBV7-8; D: NA; CDR3: ASSPTVFSGNTIY
V: TRBV24-1; D: TRBD1; CDR3: ATSVPLGDRVTDTQY
V: TRBV18; D: TRBD1; CDR3: ASSLSGTGGSDTQY
V: TRBV11-3; D: NA; CDR3: ASSPTGSSYNEQF
V: TRBV7-6; D: TRBD1; CDR3: ASSSRQGGSEKLF
V: TRBV18; D: NA; CDR3: ASRTQRGETQY
V: TRBV2; D: NA; CDR3: ASSVLSDTQY
V: TRBV6-2/TRBV6-3; D: NA; CDR3: ASSGTRVLENIQY